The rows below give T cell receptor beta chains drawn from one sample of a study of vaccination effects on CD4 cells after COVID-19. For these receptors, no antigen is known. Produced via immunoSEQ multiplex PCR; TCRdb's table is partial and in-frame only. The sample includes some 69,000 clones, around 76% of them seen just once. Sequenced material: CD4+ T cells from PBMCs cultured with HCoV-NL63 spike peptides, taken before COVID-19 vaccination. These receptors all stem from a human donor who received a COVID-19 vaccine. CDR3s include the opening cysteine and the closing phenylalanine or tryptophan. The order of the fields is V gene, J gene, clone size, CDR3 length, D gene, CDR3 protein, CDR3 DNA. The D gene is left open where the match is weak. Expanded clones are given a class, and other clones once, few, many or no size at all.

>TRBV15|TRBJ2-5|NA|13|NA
CATSRRGLETQYF
TGTGCCACCAGCAGAAGGGGGTTGGAGACCCAGTACTTC
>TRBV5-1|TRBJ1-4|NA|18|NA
CASSLARQGIGGNEKLFF
TGCGCCAGCAGCTTGGCACGGCAGGGGATAGGCGGTAATGAAAAACTGTTTTTT
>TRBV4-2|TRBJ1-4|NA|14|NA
CASSQLPSNEKLFF
TGTGCCAGCAGCCAGCTCCCGTCTAATGAAAAACTGTTTTTT
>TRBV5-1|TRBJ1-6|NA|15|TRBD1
CASSLTGGKYSPLHF
TGCGCCAGCAGCTTAACAGGGGGAAAGTACTCACCCCTCCACTTT
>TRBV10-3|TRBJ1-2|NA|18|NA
CAISESRAALERGYGYTF
TGTGCCATCAGTGAGTCGAGGGCAGCCCTCGAAAGGGGCTATGGCTACACCTTC
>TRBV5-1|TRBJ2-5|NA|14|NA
CASSLGGAPETQYF
TGCGCCAGCAGCTTGGGAGGCGCCCCAGAGACCCAGTACTTC
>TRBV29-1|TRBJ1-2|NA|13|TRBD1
CSGRRQGDYGYTF
TGCAGCGGACGAAGACAGGGTGACTATGGCTACACCTTC
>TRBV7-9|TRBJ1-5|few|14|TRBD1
CASSLGQGTQPQHF
TGTGCCAGCAGTTTAGGACAGGGGACTCAGCCCCAGCATTTT
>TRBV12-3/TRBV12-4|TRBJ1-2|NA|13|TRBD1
CASSPGTGHGYTF
TGTGCCAGCAGTCCCGGGACAGGACATGGCTACACCTTC
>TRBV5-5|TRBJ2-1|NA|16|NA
CASSSKGSRSYNEQFF
TGTGCCAGCAGCTCCAAGGGGAGTCGGTCCTACAATGAGCAGTTCTTC
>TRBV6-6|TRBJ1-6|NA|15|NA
CASSADRSYNSPLHF
TGTGCCAGCAGCGCAGACCGTTCCTATAATTCACCCCTCCACTTT
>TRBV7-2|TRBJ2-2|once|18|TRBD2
CASSLGLAGVANTGELFF
TGTGCCAGCAGCTTAGGACTAGCGGGGGTCGCGAACACCGGGGAGCTGTTTTTT
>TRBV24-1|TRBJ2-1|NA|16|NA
CATSDTSRSSYNEQFF
TGTGCCACCAGTGATACTAGCAGGAGCTCCTACAATGAGCAGTTCTTC
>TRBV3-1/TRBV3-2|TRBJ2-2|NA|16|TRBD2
CASSQEARGRTGELFF
TGTGCCAGCAGCCAAGAAGCGCGGGGGAGAACCGGGGAGCTGTTTTTT
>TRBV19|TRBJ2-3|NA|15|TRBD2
CASSTGTSGTDTQYF
TGTGCCAGTAGTACCGGGACTAGCGGCACAGATACGCAGTATTTT
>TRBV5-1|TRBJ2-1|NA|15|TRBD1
CASSPNTGAYNEQFF
TGCGCCAGCAGCCCGAATACAGGGGCCTACAATGAGCAGTTCTTC
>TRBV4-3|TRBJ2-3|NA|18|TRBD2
CASSQDSLAGGRTDTQYF
TGCGCCAGCAGCCAAGATTCCCTAGCGGGGGGTAGGACAGATACGCAGTATTTT
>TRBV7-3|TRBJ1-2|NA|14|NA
CASSLNPINYGYTF
TGTGCCAGCAGCTTAAACCCGATTAACTATGGCTACACCTTC
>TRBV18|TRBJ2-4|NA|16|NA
CASSPRGASAKNIQYF
TGTGCCAGCTCACCACGGGGGGCCTCGGCCAAAAACATTCAGTACTTC
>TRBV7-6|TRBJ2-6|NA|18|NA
CASSSREGANSGTNVLTF
TGTGCCAGCAGCTCCAGGGAGGGGGCCAACTCTGGGACCAACGTCCTGACTTTC
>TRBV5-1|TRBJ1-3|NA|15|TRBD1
CASSLPGQGENTIYF
TGCGCCAGCAGCCTACCGGGACAGGGTGAAAACACCATATATTTT
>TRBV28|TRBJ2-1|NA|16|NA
CASSLLGGAVYNEQFF
TGTGCCAGCAGTTTACTGGGGGGGGCCGTCTACAATGAGCAGTTCTTC
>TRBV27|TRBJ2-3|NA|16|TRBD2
CASSQGLAGVTDTQYF
TGTGCCAGCAGTCAGGGACTAGCGGGGGTCACAGATACGCAGTATTTT
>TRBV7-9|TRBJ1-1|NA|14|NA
CASSLVPGWTEAFF
TGTGCCAGCAGCTTAGTTCCGGGATGGACTGAAGCTTTCTTT
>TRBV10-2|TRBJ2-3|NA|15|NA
CASSDFFRKTDTQYF
TGCGCCAGCAGTGATTTCTTCAGGAAGACAGATACGCAGTATTTT
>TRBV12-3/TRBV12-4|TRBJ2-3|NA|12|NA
CASSLAPDTQYF
TGTGCCAGCAGTCTAGCCCCAGATACGCAGTATTTT
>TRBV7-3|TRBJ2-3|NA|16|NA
CASSQAAGFSTDTQYF
TGTGCCAGCAGTCAGGCGGCAGGGTTTAGCACAGATACGCAGTATTTT
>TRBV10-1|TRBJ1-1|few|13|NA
CASSVKGNTEAFF
TGCGCCAGCAGTGTGAAGGGGAACACTGAAGCTTTCTTT
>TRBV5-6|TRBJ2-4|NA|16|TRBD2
CASSVGLAVAKNIQYF
TGTGCCAGCAGCGTGGGACTAGCGGTAGCCAAAAACATTCAGTACTTC
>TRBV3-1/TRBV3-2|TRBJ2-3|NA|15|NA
CASSQARFSTDTQYF
TGTGCCAGCAGCCAAGCCCGATTTAGCACAGATACGCAGTATTTT
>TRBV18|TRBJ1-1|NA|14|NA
CASSMDGVGTEAFF
TGTGCCAGCTCAATGGACGGGGTGGGAACTGAAGCTTTCTTT
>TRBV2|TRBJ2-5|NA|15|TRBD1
CASSEQGAMSETQYF
TGTGCCAGCAGTGAACAGGGGGCAATGTCAGAGACCCAGTACTTC
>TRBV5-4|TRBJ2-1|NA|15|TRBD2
CASSLSGGPYNEQFF
TGTGCCAGCAGCTTGTCGGGGGGGCCCTACAATGAGCAGTTCTTC
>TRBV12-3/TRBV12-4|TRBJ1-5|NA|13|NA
CASSSVVNQPQHF
TGTGCCAGCAGTTCTGTAGTGAATCAGCCCCAGCATTTT
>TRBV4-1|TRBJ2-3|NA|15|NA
CASSQSWGAGDTQYF
TGCGCCAGCAGCCAATCGTGGGGGGCGGGAGATACGCAGTATTTT
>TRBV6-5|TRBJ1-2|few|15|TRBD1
CASTVGQGGNYGYTF
TGTGCCAGCACCGTAGGACAGGGGGGAAACTATGGCTACACCTTC
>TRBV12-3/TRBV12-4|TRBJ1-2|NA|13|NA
CASSGGSSRGYTF
TGTGCCAGCAGTGGCGGATCGAGCAGAGGCTACACCTTC
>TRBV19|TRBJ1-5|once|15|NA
CASNRVGRGPQPQHF
TGTGCCAGTAACCGGGTAGGGCGGGGGCCTCAGCCCCAGCATTTT
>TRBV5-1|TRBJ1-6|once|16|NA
CASSLSGLGYDSPLHF
TGCGCCAGCAGCTTATCGGGCCTGGGGTATGATTCACCCCTCCACTTT
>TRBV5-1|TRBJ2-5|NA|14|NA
CASSLSGTQETQYF
TGCGCCAGCAGCTTATCCGGGACCCAAGAGACCCAGTACTTC
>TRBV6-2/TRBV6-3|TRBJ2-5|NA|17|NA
CASSYAGYNTKQETQYF
TGTGCCAGCAGTTACGCTGGATACAACACAAAACAAGAGACCCAGTACTTC
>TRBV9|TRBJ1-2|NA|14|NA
CASSPRRLPTGYTF
TGTGCCAGCAGCCCCAGACGCCTACCCACGGGCTACACCTTC
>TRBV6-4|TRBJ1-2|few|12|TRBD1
CASSNDRVGYTF
TGTGCCAGCAGTAACGACAGGGTTGGCTACACCTTC
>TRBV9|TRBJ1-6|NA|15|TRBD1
CASSEDREYNSPLHF
TGTGCCAGCAGCGAGGACAGGGAATATAATTCACCCCTCCACTTT
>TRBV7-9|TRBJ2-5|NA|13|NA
CASGLAGSETQYF
TGTGCCAGCGGTCTGGCAGGGAGCGAGACCCAGTACTTC
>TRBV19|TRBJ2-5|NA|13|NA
CASMGRIQETQYF
TGTGCCAGTATGGGCAGGATACAAGAGACCCAGTACTTC
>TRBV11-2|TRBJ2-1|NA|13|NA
CASSLAGGNEQFF
TGTGCCAGCAGCTTAGCAGGTGGCAATGAGCAGTTCTTC
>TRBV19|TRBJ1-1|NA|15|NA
CASNSFGGRRTEAFF
TGTGCCAGTAATTCGTTTGGGGGAAGGAGGACTGAAGCTTTCTTT
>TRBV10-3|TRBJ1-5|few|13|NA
CASGTVANQPQHF
TGTGCCAGCGGGACGGTGGCAAATCAGCCCCAGCATTTT
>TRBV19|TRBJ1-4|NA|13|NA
CASSPETNEKLFF
TGTGCCAGTAGCCCTGAAACCAATGAAAAACTGTTTTTT
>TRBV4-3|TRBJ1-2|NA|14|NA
CASSQEVPAYGYTF
TGCGCCAGCAGCCAAGAGGTCCCGGCCTATGGCTACACCTTC
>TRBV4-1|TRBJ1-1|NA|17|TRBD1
CASSPRDRGGLGTEAFF
TGCGCCAGCAGCCCTCGGGACAGGGGGGGTTTGGGCACTGAAGCTTTCTTT
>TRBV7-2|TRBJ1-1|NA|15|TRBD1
CASSLVGTVNTEAFF
TGTGCCAGCAGCTTAGTAGGGACAGTCAACACTGAAGCTTTCTTT
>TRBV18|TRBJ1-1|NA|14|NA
CASSPTHTENGAFF
TGTGCCAGCTCACCAACACACACCGAGAATGGTGCTTTCTTT
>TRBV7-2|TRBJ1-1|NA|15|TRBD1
CASSHKTGILSEAFF
TGTGCCAGCAGCCACAAGACAGGGATTCTTTCTGAAGCTTTCTTT
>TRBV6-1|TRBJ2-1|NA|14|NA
CASSDDPSYGEQFF
TGTGCCAGCAGTGATGACCCGAGTTATGGTGAGCAGTTCTTC
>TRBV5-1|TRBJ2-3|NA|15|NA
CASSLGLGDTDTQYF
TGCGCCAGCAGCTTGGGACTAGGGGACACAGATACGCAGTATTTT
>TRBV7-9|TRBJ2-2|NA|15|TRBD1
CASSRVTGVSGELFF
TGTGCCAGCAGCAGAGTTACAGGGGTCAGCGGGGAGCTGTTTTTT
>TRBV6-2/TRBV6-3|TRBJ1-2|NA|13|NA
CASSYWQDYGYTF
TGTGCCAGCAGTTACTGGCAGGACTATGGCTACACCTTC
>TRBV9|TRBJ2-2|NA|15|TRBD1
CASSPQGKNTGELFF
TGTGCCAGCAGCCCACAGGGGAAGAACACCGGGGAGCTGTTTTTT